This TCR beta chain is drawn from a study of shared clonotypes between healthy human individuals. Turning to the study itself: Donors had three CD4 naive, three CD4 memory, two CD8 naive and one CD8 memory plate apiece.

This table comes from immunoSEQ multiplex PCR, and its TCRdb copy is limited to in-frame clones, with some not included. The table has roughly 1,800,000 clones, approximately 94% seen once. V trimming: 3 bases; J trimming: 2 bases; junction bases outside the gene matches: 10. Germline assignment: CDR1 MNHEY and CDR2 SMNVEV (reference sequence). The CDR3 spans 16 residues. Naive CD8 cells comprised CD45RO-negative, CCR7-positively selected cells, excluding terminally differentiated effector memory CD45RA+ cells. None of the donors, who were healthy HIV-negative adults, had recently had acute infections or vaccinations.

Sequencing was done on a sample of naive CD8+ T cells sorted from blood. The rearrangement links TRBV27 to TRBJ2-7; TRBD1 agrees at 7 bases. The clonotype originates from a man in his late teens or twenties in good health. The CDR3 bases are TGTGCCAGCAGTTTTTCTCGTGGACAGGAAACCTACGAGCAGTACTTC. Its protein is CASSFSRGQETYEQYF.